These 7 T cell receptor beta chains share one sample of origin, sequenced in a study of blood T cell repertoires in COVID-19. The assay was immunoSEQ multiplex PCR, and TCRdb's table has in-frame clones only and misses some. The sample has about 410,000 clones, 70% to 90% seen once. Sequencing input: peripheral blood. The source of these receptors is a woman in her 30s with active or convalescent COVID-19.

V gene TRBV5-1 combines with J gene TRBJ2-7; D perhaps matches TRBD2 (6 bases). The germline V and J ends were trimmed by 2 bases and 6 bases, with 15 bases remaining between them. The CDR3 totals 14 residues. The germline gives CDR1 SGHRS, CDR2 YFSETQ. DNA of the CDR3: TGCGCCAGCAGCTTCCAACTAGCTCCCGGCGAGCAGTACTTC. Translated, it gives CASSFQLAPGEQYF.

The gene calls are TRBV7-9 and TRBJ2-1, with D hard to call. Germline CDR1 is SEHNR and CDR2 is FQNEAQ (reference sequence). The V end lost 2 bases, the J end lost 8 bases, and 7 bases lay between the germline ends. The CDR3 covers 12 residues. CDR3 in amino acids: CASSLLVYEQFF. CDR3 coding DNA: TGTGCCAGCAGCTTACTTGTCTATGAGCAGTTCTTC.

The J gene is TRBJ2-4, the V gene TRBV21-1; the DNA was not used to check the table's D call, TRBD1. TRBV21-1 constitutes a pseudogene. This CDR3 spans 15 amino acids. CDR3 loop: CASSTYRGVKNIQYF. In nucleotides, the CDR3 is TGTGCCAGCAGCACATACAGGGGAGTCAAAAACATTCAGTACTTC.

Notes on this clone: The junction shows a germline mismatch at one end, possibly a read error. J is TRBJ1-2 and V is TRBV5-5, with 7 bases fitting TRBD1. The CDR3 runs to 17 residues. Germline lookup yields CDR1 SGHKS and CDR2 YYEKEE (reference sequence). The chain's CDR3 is CASRLEIDRVAVYGYTF. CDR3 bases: TGTGCCAGCAGGTTGGAGATAGACAGGGTAGCCGTCTATGGCTACACCTTC.

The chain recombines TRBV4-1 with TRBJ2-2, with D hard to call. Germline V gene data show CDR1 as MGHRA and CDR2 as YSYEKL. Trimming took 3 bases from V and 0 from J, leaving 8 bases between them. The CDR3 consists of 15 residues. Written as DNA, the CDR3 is TGCGCCAGCAGCCAGCCCACAACGAACACCGGGGAGCTGTTTTTT. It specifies CASSQPTTNTGELFF.

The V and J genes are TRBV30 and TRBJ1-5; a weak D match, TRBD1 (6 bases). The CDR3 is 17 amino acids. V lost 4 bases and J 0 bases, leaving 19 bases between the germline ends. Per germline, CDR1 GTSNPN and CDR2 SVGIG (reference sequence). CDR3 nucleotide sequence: TGTGCCTGGAACACGGACAGAGCTACCCCTAGCAATCAGCCCCAGCATTTT. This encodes CAWNTDRATPSNQPQHF. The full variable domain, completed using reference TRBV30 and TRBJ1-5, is SQTIHQWPATLVQPVGSPLSLECTVEGTSNPNLYWYRQAAGRGLQLLFYSVGIGQISSEVPQNLSASRPQDRQFILSSKKLLLSDSGFYLCAWNTDRATPSNQPQHFGDGTRLSIL.

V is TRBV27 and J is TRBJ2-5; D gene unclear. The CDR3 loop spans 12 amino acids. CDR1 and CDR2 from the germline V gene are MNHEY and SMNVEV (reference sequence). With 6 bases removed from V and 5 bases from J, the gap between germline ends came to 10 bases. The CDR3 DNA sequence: TGTGCCAGCAGACGCGGAGCTGAGACCCAGTACTTC. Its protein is CASRRGAETQYF.